This T cell receptor (beta chain) was sequenced during a study of regulatory T cells in long-lasting Graves disease (dated by TCRdb to the early 2020s). The study in broad terms: Antithyroid drugs had been taken for less than 3 months by newly diagnosed Graves' disease patients. Patients with persistent Graves' disease were compared with patients with newly diagnosed Graves' disease using TCR sequencing and RNA sequencing of peripheral blood. The study was conducted in China and was registered as a clinical trial. A total of some 35 samples underwent TCR sequencing, from about 13 patients with persistent Graves' disease and roughly 20 patients with newly diagnosed Graves' disease. The investigation overall reported the following: Only peripheral blood was studied, because thyroid tissue, the primary lesion, was inaccessible. More public clonotypes were shared among persistent patients (roughly 2,900) than among newly diagnosed patients (roughly 1,000). Sequencing and analysis were restricted to the TCR beta chain. Compared with newly diagnosed patients, persistent Graves' disease patients had lower TCR Shannon entropy and fewer highly expanded clones, which suggests clonal expansion. The authors noted that the small sample size was a limitation that may lower accuracy. Persistent disease showed preferential use of TRBV28, TRBJ1-2 and TRBJ2-5, whereas newly diagnosed disease favored TRBV20-1 and TRBJ2-1.

The meaning of the sample's time point label: newly diagnosed GD, antithyroid drugs for less than 3 months. RNA was extracted from PBMCs in TRIzol for both TCR sequencing and RNA sequencing. The diagnosis of Graves' disease followed American Thyroid Association guidelines. Patients were recruited from an endocrinology department in Xi'an, China. From each patient, approximately 10 milliliters of peripheral blood was collected into an EDTA anticoagulant tube. Ficoll Paque Plus density gradient separation was used to isolate PBMCs, and no further T cell sorting was done. An Agilent 2100 Bioanalyzer and agarose gel were used to assess RNA quality, and a NanoDrop 2000 was used to measure RNA concentration. V lost 3 bases and J lost 2 bases; the stretch between them is 11 bases long. Spanning cysteine to phenylalanine, the CDR3 consists of 15 amino acids. This entry keeps only the CDR3 DNA: 45 bases, framed from base 1. Taken from the germline V gene, the CDR1 and CDR2 loops are MDHEN and SYDVKM.

The protocol used for the library was multiplex PCR. This sample was sequenced with an Illumina HiSeq 4000. CDR3 regions were amplified by Arm-PCR with iRepertoire HTBI primers to construct TCR beta libraries. PCR products were gel purified before sequencing. From the authors' description of their analysis: A total of 62 TRBV and under 15 TRBJ segments were identified across samples and were used for gene usage analysis of CDR3 amino acid clonotypes. Filtered high-quality paired reads were merged into contigs using COPE and FqMerger. BLAST was used to align contigs to the IMGT TRBV, TRBD and TRBJ reference genes, and CDR3 was defined following IMGT. Any clonotype with a frequency above 0.1% was classified as a highly expanded clone. Shannon entropy served as the measure of repertoire diversity, while the Gini coefficient captured V-J evenness. A clonotype was considered public if more than one individual shared it. TCRdb passed the public sequencing reads through fastp at Q25 and MiXCR, retaining productive beta sequences. Here each entry gathers all rows of one CDR3 protein and keeps the most common genes and DNA. The V and J calls shown here were made by TCRdb, not taken from the authors' results. The sample table holds hundreds of thousands of distinct CDR3 sequences, of which roughly a sixth were seen once. In total, the top ten clones hold about a fifth of the sample.

This clonotype was seen at least ten times. Its specific antigen is unknown. No much larger clone exists at a distance of one base, and base qualities are not known. This sequence originates from a female donor with Graves disease. Sequencing used peripheral blood mononuclear cells (PBMCs), obtained at new diagnosis, from a patient treated with antithyroid drugs. The sequence joins TRBV28 to TRBJ2-1; the D segment might be TRBD1 or TRBD2, since each matches 5 bases. The bases read TGTGCCAGCAGTTTTTTCGGGGCAGCCTACAATGAGCAGTTCTTC. Its coded protein is CASSFFGAAYNEQFF.